Reported below is one T cell receptor beta chain. This receptor's antigen is unknown. Per-base qualities were not stored, and no clone one base away is much larger. This specimen belongs to a study of blood T cell repertoires in COVID-19 (TCRdb year 2020). For the study in its entirety: Collaborator samples came from the United States, Italy and Spain and covered acute and convalescent phases of COVID-19. The prospective study material was composed of cDNA or gDNA derived from T cells, B-cell-depleted T cells, or PBMCs. Where HLA class I and class II types were available, the types were taken from metadata supplied by the sample provider, not from assay-based typing. The samples were drawn from the first 160 participants of the ongoing ImmuneRACE study and from 1,254 subjects provided by 6 global collaborators. A freely available public database, intended as a resource for researchers studying the immune response to SARS-CoV-2, is where the repertoires were released. Nearly every sample came with metadata listing a de-identified subject ID, COVID-19 status, age in years and sex. Subjects who had been exposed to COVID-19, were actively infected with it, or had recovered from it provided the deeply sampled blood TCRbeta repertoires that made up the dataset.

TCRbeta CDR3 regions were amplified from genomic DNA by means of the immunoSEQ Assay, a bias-controlled multiplex PCR. The source study handled its data this way. The number of nucleated cells in each sample was estimated by amplification of reference gene primers within the assay. To quantify the absolute abundance of each unique TCRbeta CDR3 rearrangement, sequence reads were collapsed and filtered. For each sample, productive Simpson clonality was calculated as the square root of Simpson's diversity index across productive rearrangements. TCRdb's version of the immuneACCESS table is confined to in-frame rearrangements and falls short of the full clone set. An unresolved V gene accounts for under half of the shortfall where checked; the remainder is of unknown origin. V, J and clone size derive from that table, while D and trimming were established from the DNA sequence. Present in this sample are some 270,000 clones, over 75% of which were seen just once. 11% of the sample goes to the ten largest clones.

Whole blood was collected in K2EDTA tubes by collaborating institutions according to the institutions' own protocols. Collaborator samples were shipped for TCRbeta analysis as frozen whole blood, isolated PBMCs, or DNA extracted from either sample type. From the germline V gene, CDR1 is SGHRS and CDR2 is YFSETQ. Inclusive of the bounding cysteine and phenylalanine, the CDR3 is 13 residues long. CDR3 DNA is the only sequence kept; it has 39 bases, read in frame from the first base. Cut back by 7 bases and 4 bases, the V and J ends lie 13 bases apart. What the work shows at the level of the full study, not this receptor alone: The quantity of clinical and demographic metadata differed by source and by participant and was supplied without curation.

This clonotype was obtained from a woman in her 70s with acute or convalescent COVID-19. The rearrangement joined TRBV5-1 to TRBJ2-3; the D gene is perhaps TRBD2, on 5 matching bases. Sequences were obtained from peripheral blood. Read as DNA, the sequence is TGCGCCAGCTACGGGGTAGAGGCAGATACGCAGTATTTT. Its coded protein is CASYGVEADTQYF.